This entry concerns a single TCR beta chain. Its matching antigen is unknown. This sample's treatment: approximately nine-day PBMC culture with coronavirus spike peptide pools or control peptides (ViraFEST assay). With 8 bases removed from V and 6 bases from J, the gap between germline ends came to 19 bases. Germline CDR1 reads MNHNS; CDR2 reads SASEGT. CDR3 size: 14 residues. At the Johns Hopkins FTIC core, DNA taken from cultured CD4+ T cells was sequenced by way of the Oncomine TCR Beta short-read assay. TCRdb used MiXCR to reprocess the PCR reads, holding one entry per CDR3 protein. The table has around 15,000 distinct CDR3 sequences, roughly 54% seen once. The data were taken from a study of vaccination and CD4 T cells after COVID-19.

The V and J genes are TRBV6-1 and TRBJ1-1; TRBD1 is a possible D gene (6 bases). Sequenced sample: CD4+ T cells from blood, cultured in vitro. The receptor was isolated from a human donor who had recovered from COVID-19. The CDR3 protein is CASRTQGMGPEAFF. The CDR3 DNA sequence: TGTGCCAGCCGGACGCAGGGGATGGGGCCTGAAGCTTTCTTT.